This TCR beta chain was retrieved from a study of T cell responses to AZD1222 COVID-19 vaccine. Details on this clone: Its specificity is not known.

Sequencing used immunoSEQ multiplex PCR; TCRdb keeps in-frame clones, though not all of them. Of about 160,000 clones in the sample, approximately 94% were seen once. Germline-derived CDR1 and CDR2 are MGHRA and YSYEKL. V was clipped by 3 bases and J by 2 bases, with 10 bases between them. The CDR3 runs to 15 residues. Study-level findings and limits: Vaccination with two AZD1222 doses was followed by a rise in Spike-specific TCR breadth and depth. There were mostly white British donors and more females than males, and clonal diversity was possibly underestimated. Without day 14 samples, only post-peak T cell repertoires were studied.

Some second doses came at about 4 weeks and others at about 12 weeks; these were pooled. This clonotype originated in an adult who received the AZD1222 COVID-19 vaccine. V is TRBV4-1 and J is TRBJ1-4, with TRBD1 as a possible D gene (5 bases). The source material was peripheral blood, sampled 28 days after the second AZD1222 dose. The chain's CDR3 is CASSQSGLTNEKLFF. The CDR3 DNA sequence: TGCGCCAGCAGCCAGTCGGGGCTTACTAATGAAAAACTGTTTTTT.